This T cell receptor beta chain was observed in a study of shared clonotypes between healthy human individuals. About the study: Three plates each covered CD4 naive and memory; CD8 naive two, CD8 memory one. Findings and caveats of the study: Naive CD4 clonotypes overlapped across a handful of donors at about 5.2%.

Trimming took 2 bases from V and 1 from J; bases not matched to a gene: 9. Germline V gene sequence: CDR1 ENHRY, CDR2 SYGVKD. There are 18 residues in the CDR3. As for this clone: Antigen: not known.

Here immunoSEQ multiplex PCR was the method, and the copy in TCRdb shows in-frame clones only, minus some. The data show 2 million to 2.5 million clones, with around 95% seen just once and 0.13% held by the top ten. Sequencing used naive CD4+ T cells sorted from blood. Sample subset: CD45RA+ positively selected. The chain couples TRBV10-3 to TRBJ2-3; 10 positions agree with TRBD2. The receptor comes from a young man in good health. In DNA form, the CDR3 reads TGTGCCATCAGTGAGGGACTAGCGGTAGTGAAGGGCACAGATACGCAGTATTTT. Protein product: CAISEGLAVVKGTDTQYF.